This section outlines one TCR beta chain sequence together with its context. Its antigen is still unknown. The CDR3 sequence is 14 residues long. V lost 1 base and J lost 5, with 11 bases in between. Germline assignment: CDR1 MNHEY and CDR2 SMNVEV (reference sequence). Time point of the sample: blood 4 weeks post-SBRT, at nephrectomy. This sample's treatment: 15 Gy SBRT to primary tumor, nephrectomy 4 weeks later. This renal cell carcinoma was of the clear cell type. This specimen belongs to a study of radiation and T cells in renal cell carcinoma. Study-wide results and caveats: Without pretreatment biopsies, baseline tumor clonotype presence was undetermined. From baseline, blood top tumor clonotypes peaked at 2 weeks post-radiation.

The method was immunoSEQ multiplex PCR; TCRdb's version includes in-frame clones alone and lacks a portion of them. The sample contains some 97,000 clones, 80% to 90% of which appear only once. This material consisted of blood, taken from a patient whose treatment included radiotherapy and nephrectomy. This TCR was sampled from a man between 60 and 75 years old with renal cell carcinoma. This chain joins TRBV27 and TRBJ1-1; D possibly corresponds to TRBD1 (5 bases). The CDR3 nucleotides read TGTGCCAGCAGTTTATTGGGGAAGGGGACTGAAGCTTTCTTT. Residues: CASSLLGKGTEAFF.